This record looks at one TCR beta chain sequence and its context. This sample stems from a study of blood T cell repertoires in COVID-19. Study overall: T cells, B-cell-depleted T cells, or PBMCs supplied cDNA or gDNA.

Per the study methods: Nucleated cell counts were estimated from reference gene primer amplification. Profiling relied on immunoSEQ multiplex PCR, and the TCRdb table lists in-frame clones only, not all of them. From that table come the V and J calls and clone size; the DNA was used to work out D and trimming. This sample has about 400,000 clones, with roughly 90% found just once. Participants reported their clinical history, and cohort assignment relied on those reports. The germline V gene encodes CDR1 SGHDT and CDR2 YYEEEE. This CDR3 region has 15 residues. Losses at the gene ends were 4 bases for V and 15 bases for J; bases not matched to a gene: 18.

The sequenced material came from PBMCs or T cells enriched from blood (not recorded which). This TCR was sampled from a young woman with acute COVID-19. V is TRBV5-6 and J is TRBJ2-1; 8 bases are shared with TRBD2. The CDR3 region is CASSRRGGRSQQTFF. For the CDR3, the DNA is TGTGCCAGCAGCCGTCGGGGGGGCCGTTCCCAACAAACGTTCTTC. Full variable domain (rest looked up from reference TRBV5-6 and TRBJ2-1): DAGVTQSPTHLIKTRGQQVTLRCSPKSGHDTVSWYQQALGQGPQFIFQYYEEEERQRGNFPDRFSGHQFPNYSSELNVNALLLGDSALYLCASSRRGGRSQQTFFGPGTRLTVL.